This TCR beta chain was observed in a study of human T cells and chemical hapten exposure. Of note for this clonotype: No antigen is known for it.

Points from the study as a whole: Counts of expanded TCRs (at PT1) showed a positive correlation with patch test score.

CDR1 and CDR2 (germline): DFQATT, SNEGSKA (reference sequence). The CDR3 sequence is 12 residues long. The library put unique molecular identifiers onto individual cDNA molecules. TCRdb reprocessed the RACE reads with MiXCR, giving one entry per CDR3 protein. The profile shows under 70,000 distinct CDR3 sequences, about 11% of them singletons. Described time point: pre-sensitization, week 0. Treatment denoted: therapeutic diphenylcyclopropenone sensitization with weekly scalp DPC. The input for sequencing was whole blood, taken in connection with sensitization to the hapten diphenylcyclopropenone (DPC). This receptor was identified in a woman in her 40s with alopecia areata. Some clones in this sample may be carry-over from other donors' samples. The chain has TRBV20-1 and TRBJ2-7, with TRBD1 identical over 9 bases. The CDR3 region is CSADRGAYEQYF. CDR3 sequence (DNA): TGCAGCGCGGACAGGGGAGCCTACGAGCAGTACTTC.